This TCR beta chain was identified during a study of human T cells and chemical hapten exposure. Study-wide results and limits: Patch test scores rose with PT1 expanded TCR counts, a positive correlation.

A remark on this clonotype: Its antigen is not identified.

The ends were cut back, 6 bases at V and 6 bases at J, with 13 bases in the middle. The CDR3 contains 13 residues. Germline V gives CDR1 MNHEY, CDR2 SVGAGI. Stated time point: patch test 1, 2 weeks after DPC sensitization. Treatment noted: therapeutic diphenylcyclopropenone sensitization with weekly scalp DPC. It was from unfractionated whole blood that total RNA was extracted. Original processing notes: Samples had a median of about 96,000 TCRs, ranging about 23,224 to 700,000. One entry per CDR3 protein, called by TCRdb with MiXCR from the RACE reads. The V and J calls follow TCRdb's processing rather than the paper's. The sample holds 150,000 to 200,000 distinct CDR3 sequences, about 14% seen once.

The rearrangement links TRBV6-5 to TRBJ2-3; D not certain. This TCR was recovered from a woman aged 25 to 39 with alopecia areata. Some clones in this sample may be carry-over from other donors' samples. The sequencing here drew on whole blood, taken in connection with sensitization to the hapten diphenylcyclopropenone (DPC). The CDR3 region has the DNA TGTGCCAGCAGCCGACCGGCTGCGGATACGCAGTATTTT. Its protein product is CASSRPAADTQYF.